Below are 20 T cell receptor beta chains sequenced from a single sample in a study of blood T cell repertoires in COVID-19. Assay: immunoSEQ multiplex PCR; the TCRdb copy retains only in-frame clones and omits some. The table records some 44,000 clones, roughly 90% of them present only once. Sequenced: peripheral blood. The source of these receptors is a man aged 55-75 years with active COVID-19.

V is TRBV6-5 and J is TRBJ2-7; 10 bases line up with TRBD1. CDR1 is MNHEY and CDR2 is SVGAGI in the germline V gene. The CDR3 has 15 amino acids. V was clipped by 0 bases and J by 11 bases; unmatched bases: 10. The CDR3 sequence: CASSYSKTGGWWEYF. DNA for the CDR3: TGTGCCAGCAGTTACTCGAAGACAGGGGGCTGGTGGGAGTACTTC.

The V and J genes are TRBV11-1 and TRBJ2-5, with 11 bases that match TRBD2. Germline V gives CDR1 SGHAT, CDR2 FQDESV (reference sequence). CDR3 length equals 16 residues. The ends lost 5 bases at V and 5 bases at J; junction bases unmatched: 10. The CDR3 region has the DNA TGTGCCAGCAGCAAGGCCCTAGCGGGGGGCGGTGAGACCCAGTACTTC. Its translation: CASSKALAGGGETQYF.

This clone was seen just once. The CDR3 DNA is TGTGCCAGCAGCCCCACGCGGATCTATGGCTACACCTTC. Translation: CASSPTRIYGYTF. The genes are TRBV6-5 and TRBJ1-2; D unresolved. Between the trimmed V and J ends, which lost 6 bases and 4 bases, there was a span of 12 bases. CDR3 size: 13 residues. CDR1 and CDR2 (germline): MNHEY, SVGAGI.

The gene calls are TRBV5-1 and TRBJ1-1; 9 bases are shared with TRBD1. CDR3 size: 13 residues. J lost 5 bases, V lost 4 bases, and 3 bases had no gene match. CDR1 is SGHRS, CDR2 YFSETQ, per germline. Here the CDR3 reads CASSRGQGTEAFF. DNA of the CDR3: TGCGCCAGCAGCCGGGGACAGGGAACTGAAGCTTTCTTT. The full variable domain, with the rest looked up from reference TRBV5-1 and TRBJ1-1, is KAGVTQTPRYLIKTRGQQVTLSCSPISGHRSVSWYQQTPGQGLQFLFEYFSETQRNKGNFPGRFSGRQFSNSRSEMNVSTLELGDSALYLCASSRGQGTEAFFGQGTRLTVV.

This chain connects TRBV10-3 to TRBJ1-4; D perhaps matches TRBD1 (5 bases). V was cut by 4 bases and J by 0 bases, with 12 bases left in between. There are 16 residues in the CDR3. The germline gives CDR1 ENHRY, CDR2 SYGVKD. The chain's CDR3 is CAISAVGLATNEKLFF. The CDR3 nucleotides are TGTGCCATCAGTGCCGTGGGGCTCGCAACTAATGAAAAACTGTTTTTT.

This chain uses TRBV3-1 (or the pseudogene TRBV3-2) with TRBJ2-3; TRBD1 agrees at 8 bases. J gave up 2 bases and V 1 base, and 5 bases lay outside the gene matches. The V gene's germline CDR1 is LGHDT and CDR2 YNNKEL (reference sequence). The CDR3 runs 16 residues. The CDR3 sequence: CASSQGLGQDTDTQYF. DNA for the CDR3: TGTGCCAGCAGCCAAGGTCTGGGACAGGACACAGATACGCAGTATTTT.

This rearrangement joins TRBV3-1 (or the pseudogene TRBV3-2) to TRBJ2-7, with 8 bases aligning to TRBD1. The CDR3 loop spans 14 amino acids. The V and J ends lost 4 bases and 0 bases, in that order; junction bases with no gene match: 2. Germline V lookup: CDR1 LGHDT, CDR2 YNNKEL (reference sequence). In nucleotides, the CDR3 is TGTGCCAGCAGCCTCGGGACAGGCTCCTACGAGCAGTACTTC. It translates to CASSLGTGSYEQYF.

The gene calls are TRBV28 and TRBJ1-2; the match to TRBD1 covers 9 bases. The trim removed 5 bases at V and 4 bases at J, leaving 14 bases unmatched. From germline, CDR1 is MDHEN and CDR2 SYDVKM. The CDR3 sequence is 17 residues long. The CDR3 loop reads CASSQSSRDRASYGYTF. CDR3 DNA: TGTGCCAGCAGTCAAAGTAGCCGGGACAGGGCGAGCTATGGCTACACCTTC.

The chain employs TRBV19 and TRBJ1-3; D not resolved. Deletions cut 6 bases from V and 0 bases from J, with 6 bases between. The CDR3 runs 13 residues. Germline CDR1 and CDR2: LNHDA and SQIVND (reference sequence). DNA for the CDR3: TGTGCCAGTAGCGAGAACTCTGGAAACACCATATATTTT. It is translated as CASSENSGNTIYF.

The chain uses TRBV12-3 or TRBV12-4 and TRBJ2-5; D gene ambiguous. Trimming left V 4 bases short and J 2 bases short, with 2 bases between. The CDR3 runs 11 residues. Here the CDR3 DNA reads TGTGCCAGCAGTTCACAAGAGACCCAGTACTTC. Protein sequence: CASSSQETQYF.

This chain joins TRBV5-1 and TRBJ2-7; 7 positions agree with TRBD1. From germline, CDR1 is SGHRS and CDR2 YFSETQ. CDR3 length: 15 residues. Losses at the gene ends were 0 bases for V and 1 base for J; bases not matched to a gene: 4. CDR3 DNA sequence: TGCGCCAGCAGCTTGGTGGGCAGGGGGTCCTACGAGCAGTACTTC. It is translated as CASSLVGRGSYEQYF.

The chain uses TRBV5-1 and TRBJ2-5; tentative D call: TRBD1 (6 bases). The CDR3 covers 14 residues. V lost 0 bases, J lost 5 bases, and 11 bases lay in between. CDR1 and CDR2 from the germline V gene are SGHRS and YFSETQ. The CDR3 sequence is CASSLGQGMETQYF. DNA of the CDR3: TGCGCCAGCAGCTTGGGGCAGGGGATGGAGACCCAGTACTTC.

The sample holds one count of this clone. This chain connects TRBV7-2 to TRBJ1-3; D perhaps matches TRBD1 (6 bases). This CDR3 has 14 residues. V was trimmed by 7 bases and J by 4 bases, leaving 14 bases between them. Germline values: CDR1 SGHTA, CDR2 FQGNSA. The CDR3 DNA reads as TGTGCCAGCACCGTCGGACAGAGAGGAAACACCATATATTTT. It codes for CASTVGQRGNTIYF.

This chain's CDR3 is CASSPRAYEQYF. In DNA form, the CDR3 reads TGTGCCAGCAGCCCCCGGGCCTACGAGCAGTACTTC. The chain carries TRBV6-2 or TRBV6-3 and TRBJ2-7; D gene uncertain. V was clipped by 6 bases and J by 2 bases, with 8 bases between them. This CDR3 contains 12 residues. Germline assignment: CDR1 MNHEY and CDR2 SVGEGT.

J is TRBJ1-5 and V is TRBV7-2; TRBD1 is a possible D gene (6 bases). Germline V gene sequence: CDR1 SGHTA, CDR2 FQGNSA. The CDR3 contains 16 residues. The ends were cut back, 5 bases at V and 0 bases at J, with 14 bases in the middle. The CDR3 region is CASSLPTGYSNQPQHF. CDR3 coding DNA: TGTGCCAGCAGCCTCCCGACAGGTTATAGCAATCAGCCCCAGCATTTT.

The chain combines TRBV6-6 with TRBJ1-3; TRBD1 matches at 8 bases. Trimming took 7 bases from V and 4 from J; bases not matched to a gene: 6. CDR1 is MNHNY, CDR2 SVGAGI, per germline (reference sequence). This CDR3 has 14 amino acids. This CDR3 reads CASTSDRAGNTIYF. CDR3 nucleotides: TGTGCCAGCACCTCGGACAGGGCGGGAAACACCATATATTTT.

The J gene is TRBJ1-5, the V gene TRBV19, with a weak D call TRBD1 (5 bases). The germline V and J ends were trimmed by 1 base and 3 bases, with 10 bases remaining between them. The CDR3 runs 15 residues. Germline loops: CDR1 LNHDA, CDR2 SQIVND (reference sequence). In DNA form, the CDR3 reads TGTGCCAGTAGTATAGGGCCAGGGCACAATCAGCCCCAGCATTTT. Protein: CASSIGPGHNQPQHF.

The CDR3 sequence: CASSPRLAGSYEQYF. In nucleotides, the CDR3 is TGTGCCAGCAGCCCGCGACTAGCGGGTTCCTACGAGCAGTACTTC. The chain employs TRBV9 and TRBJ2-7, with 10 bases fitting TRBD2. Germline V gene lookup returns CDR1 SGDLS and CDR2 YYNGEE. J gave up 1 base and V 4 bases, and 5 bases lay outside the gene matches. This CDR3 contains 15 residues.

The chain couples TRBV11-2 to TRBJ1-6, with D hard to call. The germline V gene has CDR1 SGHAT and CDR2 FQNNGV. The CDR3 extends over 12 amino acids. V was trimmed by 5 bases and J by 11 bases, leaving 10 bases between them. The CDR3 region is CASSHNGAPLHF. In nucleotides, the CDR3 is TGTGCCAGCAGCCACAACGGGGCACCCCTCCACTTT.

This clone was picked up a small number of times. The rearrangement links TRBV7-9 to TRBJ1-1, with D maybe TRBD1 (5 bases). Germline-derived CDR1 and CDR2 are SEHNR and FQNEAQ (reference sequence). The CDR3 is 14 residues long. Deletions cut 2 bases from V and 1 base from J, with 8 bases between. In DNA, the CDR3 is TGTGCCAGCAGCTTAAGCCAGGGGAACACTGAAGCTTTCTTT. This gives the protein CASSLSQGNTEAFF.